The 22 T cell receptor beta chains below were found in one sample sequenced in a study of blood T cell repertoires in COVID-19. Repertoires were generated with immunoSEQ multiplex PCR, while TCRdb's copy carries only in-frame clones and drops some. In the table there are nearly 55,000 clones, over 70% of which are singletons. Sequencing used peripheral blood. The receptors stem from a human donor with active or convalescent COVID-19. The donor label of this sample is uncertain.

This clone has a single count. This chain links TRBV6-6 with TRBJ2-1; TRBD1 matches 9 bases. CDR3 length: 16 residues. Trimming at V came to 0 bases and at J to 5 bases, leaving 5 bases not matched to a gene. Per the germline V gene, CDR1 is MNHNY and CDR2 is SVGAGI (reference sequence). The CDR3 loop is CASSYSMDRGHNEQFF. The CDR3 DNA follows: TGTGCCAGCAGTTACTCGATGGACAGGGGCCACAATGAGCAGTTCTTC.

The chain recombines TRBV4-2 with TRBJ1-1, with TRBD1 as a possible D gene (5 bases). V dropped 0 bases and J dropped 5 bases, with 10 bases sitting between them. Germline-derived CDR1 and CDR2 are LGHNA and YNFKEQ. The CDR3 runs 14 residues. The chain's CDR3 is CASSQEGGGTEAFF. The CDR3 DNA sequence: TGTGCCAGCAGCCAAGAGGGGGGTGGGACTGAAGCTTTCTTT.

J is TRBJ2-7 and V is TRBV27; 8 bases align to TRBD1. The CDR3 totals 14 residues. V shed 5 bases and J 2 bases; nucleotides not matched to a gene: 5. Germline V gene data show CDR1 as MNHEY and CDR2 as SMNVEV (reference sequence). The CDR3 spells CASSRQGSPYEQYF. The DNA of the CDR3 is TGTGCCAGCAGTCGACAGGGGTCCCCCTACGAGCAGTACTTC.

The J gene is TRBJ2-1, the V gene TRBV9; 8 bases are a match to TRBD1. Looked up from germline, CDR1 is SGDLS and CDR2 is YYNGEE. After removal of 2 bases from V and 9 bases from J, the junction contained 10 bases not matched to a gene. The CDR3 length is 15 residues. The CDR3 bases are TGTGCCAGCAGCGTGCTAGGACAGGGAGTAGGTGAGCAGTTCTTC. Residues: CASSVLGQGVGEQFF. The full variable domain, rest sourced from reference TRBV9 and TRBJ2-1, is DSGVTQTPKHLITATGQRVTLRCSPRSGDLSVYWYQQSLDQGLQFLIQYYNGEERAKGNILERFSAQQFPDLHSELNLSSLELGDSALYFCASSVLGQGVGEQFFGPGTRLTVL.

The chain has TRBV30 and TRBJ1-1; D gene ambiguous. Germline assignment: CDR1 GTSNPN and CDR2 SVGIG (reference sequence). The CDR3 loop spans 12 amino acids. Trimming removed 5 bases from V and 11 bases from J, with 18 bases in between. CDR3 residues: CAWGPQTPPAFF. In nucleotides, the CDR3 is TGTGCCTGGGGTCCTCAGACTCCCCCGGCTTTCTTT.

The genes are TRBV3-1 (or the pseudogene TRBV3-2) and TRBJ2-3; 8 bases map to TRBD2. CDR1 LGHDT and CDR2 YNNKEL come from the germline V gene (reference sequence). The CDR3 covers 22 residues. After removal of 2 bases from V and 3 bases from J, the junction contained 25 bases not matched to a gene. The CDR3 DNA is TGTGCCAGCAGCCAACTATTCCGGGGGGGCCCTAAGTTCTACAGTTCTACAGATACGCAGTATTTT. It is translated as CASSQLFRGGPKFYSSTDTQYF.

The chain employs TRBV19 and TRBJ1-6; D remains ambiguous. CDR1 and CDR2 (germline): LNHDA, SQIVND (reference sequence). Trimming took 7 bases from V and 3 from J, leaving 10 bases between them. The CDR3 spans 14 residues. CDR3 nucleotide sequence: TGTGCCAGTAAAACCGGGATCTATAATTCACCCCTCCACTTT. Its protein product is CASKTGIYNSPLHF. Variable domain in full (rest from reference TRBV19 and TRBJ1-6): DGGITQSPKYLFRKEGQNVTLSCEQNLNHDAMYWYRQDPGQGLRLIYYSQIVNDFQKGDIAEGYSVSREKKESFPLTVTSAQKNPTAFYLCASKTGIYNSPLHFGNGTRLTVT.

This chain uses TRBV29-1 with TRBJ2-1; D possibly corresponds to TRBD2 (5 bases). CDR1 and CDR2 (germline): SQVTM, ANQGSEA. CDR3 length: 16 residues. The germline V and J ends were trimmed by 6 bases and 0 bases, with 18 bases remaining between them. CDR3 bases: TGCAGCGTGATCTCTTTGGAGCGGAACTCCTACAATGAGCAGTTCTTC. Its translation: CSVISLERNSYNEQFF.

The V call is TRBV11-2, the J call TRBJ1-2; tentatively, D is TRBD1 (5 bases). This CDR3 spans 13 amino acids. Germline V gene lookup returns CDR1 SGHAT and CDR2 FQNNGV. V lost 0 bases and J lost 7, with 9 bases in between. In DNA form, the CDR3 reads TGTGCCAGCAGCTTAGAACAGGCTGGTGGCTACACCTTC. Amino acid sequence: CASSLEQAGGYTF.

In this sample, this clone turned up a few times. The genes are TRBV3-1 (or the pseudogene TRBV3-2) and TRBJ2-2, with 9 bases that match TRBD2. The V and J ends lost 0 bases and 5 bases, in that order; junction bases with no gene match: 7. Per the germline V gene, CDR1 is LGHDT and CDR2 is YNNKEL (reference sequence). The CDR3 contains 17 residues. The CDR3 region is CASSQEVIAGETGELFF. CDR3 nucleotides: TGTGCCAGCAGCCAAGAGGTAATAGCGGGAGAGACCGGGGAGCTGTTTTTT.

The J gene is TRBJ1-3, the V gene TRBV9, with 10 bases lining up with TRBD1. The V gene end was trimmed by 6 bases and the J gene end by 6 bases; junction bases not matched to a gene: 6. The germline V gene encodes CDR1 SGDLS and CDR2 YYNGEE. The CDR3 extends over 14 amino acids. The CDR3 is CASNPTGGENTIYF. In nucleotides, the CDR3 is TGTGCCAGCAACCCGACAGGGGGCGAAAACACCATATATTTT.

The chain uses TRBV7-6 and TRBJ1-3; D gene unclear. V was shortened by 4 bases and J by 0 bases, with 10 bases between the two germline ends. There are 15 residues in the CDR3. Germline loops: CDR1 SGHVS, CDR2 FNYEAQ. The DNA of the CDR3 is TGTGCCAGCAGCTCGCAGGCCTTCTCTGGAAACACCATATATTTT. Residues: CASSSQAFSGNTIYF.

The CDR3 DNA is TGTGCCAGCAGGGGGGGACAGGGAAACTATGGCTACACCTTC. It specifies CASRGGQGNYGYTF. The gene calls are TRBV28 and TRBJ1-2; 9 bases fit TRBD1. Per the germline V gene, CDR1 is MDHEN and CDR2 is SYDVKM. V shed 6 bases, J shed 2 bases, and the junction held 4 bases outside the gene matches. The length of the CDR3 is 14 residues.

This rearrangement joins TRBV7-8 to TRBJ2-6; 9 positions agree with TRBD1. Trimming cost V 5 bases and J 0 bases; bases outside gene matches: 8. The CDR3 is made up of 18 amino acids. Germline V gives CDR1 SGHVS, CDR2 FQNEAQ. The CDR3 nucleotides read TGTGCCAGCAGCCCCGGGACAGGGTTCTTCTCTGGGGCCAACGTCCTGACTTTC. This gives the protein CASSPGTGFFSGANVLTF.

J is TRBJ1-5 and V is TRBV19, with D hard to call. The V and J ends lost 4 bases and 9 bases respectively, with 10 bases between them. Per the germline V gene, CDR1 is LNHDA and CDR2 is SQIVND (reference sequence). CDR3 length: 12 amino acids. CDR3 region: CASSSVRGPQHF. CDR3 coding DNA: TGTGCCAGTAGTAGTGTTCGGGGGCCCCAGCATTTT.

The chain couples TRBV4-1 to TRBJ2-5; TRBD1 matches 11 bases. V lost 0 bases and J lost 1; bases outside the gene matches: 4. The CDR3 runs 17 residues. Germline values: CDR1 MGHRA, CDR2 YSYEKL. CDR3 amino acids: CASSQDGTGGFQETQYF. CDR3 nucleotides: TGCGCCAGCAGCCAAGATGGGACAGGGGGGTTCCAAGAGACCCAGTACTTC.

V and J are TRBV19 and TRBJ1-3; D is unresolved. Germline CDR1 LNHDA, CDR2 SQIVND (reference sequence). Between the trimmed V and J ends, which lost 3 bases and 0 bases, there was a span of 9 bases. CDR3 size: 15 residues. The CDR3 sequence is CASSIDPSSGNTIYF. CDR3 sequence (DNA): TGTGCCAGTAGTATCGATCCGAGCTCTGGAAACACCATATATTTT.

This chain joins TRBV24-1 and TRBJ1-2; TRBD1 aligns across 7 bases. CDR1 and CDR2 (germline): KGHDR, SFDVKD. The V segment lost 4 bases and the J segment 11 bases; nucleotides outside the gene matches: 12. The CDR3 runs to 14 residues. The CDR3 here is CATSDPGGGAPYTF. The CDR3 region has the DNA TGTGCCACCAGTGACCCCGGAGGGGGCGCTCCTTACACCTTC.

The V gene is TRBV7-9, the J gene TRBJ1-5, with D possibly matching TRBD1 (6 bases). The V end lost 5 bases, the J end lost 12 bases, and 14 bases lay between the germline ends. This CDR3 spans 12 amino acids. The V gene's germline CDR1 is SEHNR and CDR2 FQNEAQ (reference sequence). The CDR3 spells CASSAPGEYQHF. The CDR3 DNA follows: TGTGCCAGCAGCGCACCAGGGGAATACCAGCATTTT.

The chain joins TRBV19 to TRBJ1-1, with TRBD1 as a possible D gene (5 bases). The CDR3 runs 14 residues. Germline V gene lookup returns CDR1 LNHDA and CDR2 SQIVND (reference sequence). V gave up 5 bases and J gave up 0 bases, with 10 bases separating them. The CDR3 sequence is CASSWTSMNTEAFF. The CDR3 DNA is TGTGCCAGTAGTTGGACAAGCATGAACACTGAAGCTTTCTTT. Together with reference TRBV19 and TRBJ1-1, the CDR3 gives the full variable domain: DGGITQSPKYLFRKEGQNVTLSCEQNLNHDAMYWYRQDPGQGLRLIYYSQIVNDFQKGDIAEGYSVSREKKESFPLTVTSAQKNPTAFYLCASSWTSMNTEAFFGQGTRLTVV.

The CDR3 sequence: CASSVDGNYGYTF. Here the CDR3 DNA reads TGTGCCAGCAGCGTAGACGGGAACTATGGCTACACCTTC. V is TRBV27 and J is TRBJ1-2; D is unresolved. Germline values: CDR1 MNHEY, CDR2 SMNVEV (reference sequence). The CDR3 has 13 residues. Deletions cut 6 bases from V and 2 bases from J, with 10 bases between.

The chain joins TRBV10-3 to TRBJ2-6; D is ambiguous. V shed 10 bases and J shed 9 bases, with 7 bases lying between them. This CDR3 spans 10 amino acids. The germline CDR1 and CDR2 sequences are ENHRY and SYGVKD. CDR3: CATKNNVLTF. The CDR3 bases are TGTGCCACCAAAAACAACGTCCTGACTTTC.